Listed below are T cell receptor beta chains from one sample, sequenced in a study of cytomegalovirus exposure and HLA in healthy donors. Method: immunoSEQ multiplex PCR; TCRdb's copy keeps in-frame clones and lacks some. The sample holds around 60,000 clones, roughly nine tenths seen once. The sequenced material came from PBMCs. The receptors come from a man aged 18 to 35 in good health and CMV-seronegative. Each CDR3 is given with its conserved first and last residue. Where a row states a size, it is once, few, many or the class of an expanded clone; other rows omit it.

clone size	V gene	J gene	CDR3 protein
-	TRBV11-2	TRBJ2-1	CASSPGWVGDNEQFF
-	TRBV2	TRBJ2-3	CASSESDTQYF
-	TRBV5-1	TRBJ2-6	CASSLGARTF
-	TRBV11-2	TRBJ2-2	CAITGGTGELFF
-	TRBV28	TRBJ2-3	CAIERTFEDTQYF
-	TRBV6-5	TRBJ1-1	CASKGANTEAFF
-	TRBV28	TRBJ1-5	CASSWSPGSNQPQHF
once	TRBV10-3	TRBJ2-1	CAISEGVGGIEQFF
-	TRBV11-2	TRBJ2-1	CASSEGNEQFF
-	TRBV15	TRBJ2-7	CATSRDLSSGQAGEQYF
-	TRBV18	TRBJ2-1	CASSPTSGISEQFF